This TCR beta chain was identified in a study of response to subunit inactivated influenza vaccine. TCRdb ran MiXCR on the RT-PCR reads and lists one entry per CDR3 protein. The sample consists of 500,000 or so distinct CDR3 sequences, more than 15% of them appearing once. Trimming removed 5 bases at V and 7 bases at J, with 15 bases between. The CDR3 totals 14 residues. Germline V CDR1 and CDR2: SEHNR, FQNEAQ (reference sequence). The genes are TRBV7-9 and TRBJ2-1; the D gene is possibly TRBD1 (5 bases). This sequence was found in a man aged 45 to 75 who received an inactivated influenza vaccine. Sequenced here: CD4+ T cells sorted from PBMCs, sampled 23 to 25 months after vaccination. The CDR3 loop reads CASSPGQVFNEQFF. For the CDR3, the DNA is TGTGCCAGCAGCCCCGGACAAGTTTTTAATGAGCAGTTCTTC.